This T cell receptor beta chain appears in the sequencing data of a study of T cell responses to AZD1222 COVID-19 vaccine. Study observations and caveats: All repertoire sampling was performed exclusively after the peak T cell response. AZD1222 recipients seropositive at baseline numbered only five to seven. Donors in the cohort were predominantly white British and more often female, and clonal diversity was possibly underestimated. Along spike, vaccine-associated CD4 TCRs were found throughout, with dominance at 160-218 and 743-854.

Profiled with immunoSEQ multiplex PCR; TCRdb holds only in-frame clones, not every one. In the table there are roughly 140,000 clones, roughly 89% of which are singletons. CDR1 is SGHNT, CDR2 YENEEA, per germline. The CDR3 has 12 amino acids. Trimming removed 5 bases at V and 6 bases at J, with 11 bases between. For this clone: Its antigen is still unknown.

Sequences were derived from peripheral blood, sampled on day 0 of AZD1222 vaccination. The TCR sequence derives from an adult in good health. This sequence joins TRBV11-3 and TRBJ2-7; no clear D gene. CDR3: CASSRRNGEQYF. In DNA form, the CDR3 reads TGTGCCAGCAGCCGCCGGAACGGCGAGCAGTACTTC.